A single sample is the source of the 11 T cell receptor beta chains below, sequenced in a study of blood T cell repertoires in COVID-19 (dated by TCRdb to 2018 to 2020). Libraries were prepared through the immunoSEQ multiplex PCR assay. As stored in TCRdb, this immuneACCESS dataset retains in-frame rearrangements with V and J assigned. A fraction of the clones does not appear; measured against another copy, unresolved V genes explain less than half of the discrepancy, and the remainder lacks a known reason. This sample comprises 70,000 to 90,000 clones, 65% to 90% of them detected only once. The top ten constitute 5.5% to 7.5% of the sample. The sequencing sample was made of peripheral blood. These receptors were collected from an older man with COVID-19, enrolled during active disease.

The chain links TRBV9 to TRBJ1-4; 9 nucleotides match TRBD1. V was pared by 3 bases and J by 13 bases, with 16 bases of the junction left unmatched. The CDR3 sequence is 16 residues long. Germline CDR1 and CDR2: SGDLS and YYNGEE. Here the CDR3 DNA reads TGTGCCAGCAGCGCCCACAGAGACCCGACAGGGGGTATACTGTTTTTT. Protein product: CASSAHRDPTGGILFF. The entire variable domain, with the rest obtained from reference TRBV9 and TRBJ1-4, is as follows: DSGVTQTPKHLITATGQRVTLRCSPRSGDLSVYWYQQSLDQGLQFLIQYYNGEERAKGNILERFSAQQFPDLHSELNLSSLELGDSALYFCASSAHRDPTGGILFFGSGTQLSVL.

The chain carries TRBV5-1 and TRBJ1-1, with a possible D match to TRBD1 (5 bases). V was cut by 0 bases and J by 4 bases, with 13 bases left in between. Germline V lookup: CDR1 SGHRS, CDR2 YFSETQ. The CDR3 length is 15 residues. The CDR3 loop reads CASSLVSGESTEAFF. The CDR3 DNA reads TGCGCCAGCAGCTTGGTTTCGGGGGAGAGCACTGAAGCTTTCTTT.

The rearrangement joins TRBV11-3 to TRBJ2-3, with TRBD2 identical over 13 bases. With 5 bases clipped from V and 3 bases from J, the junction kept 8 bases outside the gene matches. Germline CDR1 reads SGHNT; CDR2 reads YENEEA. This CDR3 comprises 17 residues. The CDR3 DNA is TGTGCCAGCAGCACCGGGACTAGCGGGGAGGGTACAGATACGCAGTATTTT. It is translated as CASSTGTSGEGTDTQYF.

This sequence joins TRBV6-1 and TRBJ2-3; 11 nucleotides match TRBD2. CDR1 is MNHNS and CDR2 is SASEGT in the germline V gene. The CDR3 spans 16 residues. J gave up 6 bases and V 2 bases, and 7 bases lay outside the gene matches. This CDR3 is CASSEKLAGGRDTQYF. CDR3 in DNA: TGTGCCAGCAGTGAAAAGCTAGCGGGGGGTAGGGATACGCAGTATTTT.

The rearrangement joins TRBV7-9 to TRBJ2-5; tentatively, D is TRBD2 (5 bases). CDR1 and CDR2 (germline): SEHNR, FQNEAQ (reference sequence). V lost 1 base to trimming and J lost 8 bases, with 8 bases between them. The CDR3 runs to 12 residues. CDR3 nucleotide sequence: TGTGCCAGCAGCTTAGGAGGGAATACCCAGTACTTC. Its translation is CASSLGGNTQYF.

The chain has TRBV29-1 and TRBJ2-1; 9 nucleotides align to TRBD1. J gave up 0 bases and V 5 bases, and 5 bases lay outside the gene matches. Per the germline V gene, CDR1 is SQVTM and CDR2 is ANQGSEA. CDR3 length equals 15 residues. Here the CDR3 DNA reads TGCAGCGTTAACCGGGGACAGGGCTCCTACAATGAGCAGTTCTTC. Translation: CSVNRGQGSYNEQFF.

The chain's CDR3 is CASTRVLAQPQHF. The CDR3 nucleotides read TGTGCCAGCACCAGGGTATTAGCCCAGCCCCAGCATTTT. The J gene is TRBJ1-5, the V gene TRBV2; D may be TRBD1 (5 bases). Germline V gives CDR1 SNHLY, CDR2 FYNNEI. The CDR3 is 13 residues long. The V gene lost 7 bases and the J gene lost 7 bases, with 14 bases spanning the gap.

The V and J genes are TRBV7-2 and TRBJ2-1; 8 nucleotides line up with TRBD2. The CDR3 runs to 13 residues. Germline CDR1 reads SGHTA; CDR2 reads FQGNSA. The V and J ends lost 5 bases and 12 bases, in that order; junction bases with no gene match: 9. The CDR3 region has the DNA TGTGCCAGCAGCCCGGGACTAGTGATTGCGCAGTTCTTC. Translating it yields CASSPGLVIAQFF.

J is TRBJ2-5 and V is TRBV9; 8 positions match TRBD1. The germline V gene has CDR1 SGDLS and CDR2 YYNGEE. J was trimmed by 2 bases and V by 4 bases; bases with no gene match: 7. There are 15 residues in the CDR3. The CDR3 DNA is TGTGCCAGCAGCTTCCGCAGGGGGCTACAAGAGACCCAGTACTTC. Translating it yields CASSFRRGLQETQYF.

The chain joins TRBV5-6 to TRBJ1-4; TRBD1 agrees at 11 bases. In germline, CDR1 is SGHDT, CDR2 YYEEEE. Trimming at V came to 4 bases and at J to 4 bases, leaving 6 bases not matched to a gene. This CDR3 region has 16 residues. The CDR3 sequence is CASSTDRGLLNEKLFF. DNA for the CDR3: TGTGCCAGCAGCACGGACAGGGGGCTCCTTAATGAAAAACTGTTTTTT.

The rearrangement uses TRBV6-1 and TRBJ2-7; 8 nucleotides align to TRBD2. This CDR3 has 19 residues. V dropped 2 bases and J dropped 1; count of bases not matched to a gene: 16. The germline gives CDR1 MNHNS, CDR2 SASEGT. The CDR3 nucleotides are TGTGCCAGCAGTGAATCCCCTCCGGGGGGGGCAGGGGCGTCCTACGAGCAGTACTTC. This encodes CASSESPPGGAGASYEQYF.